This note documents a single T cell receptor (beta chain) sequence. Its recognized antigen is unknown. No much larger clone is present one base from it, and per-base qualities are unavailable. The data are from a study of blood T cell repertoires in COVID-19 (dated by TCRdb to the early 2020s). In the study overall: Collaborator samples came from the United States, Italy and Spain and covered acute and convalescent phases of COVID-19. The prospective study material was composed of cDNA or gDNA derived from T cells, B-cell-depleted T cells, or PBMCs. Deeply sampled blood TCRbeta repertoires from subjects exposed to, actively infected with, or recovered from COVID-19 were included in the dataset. A freely available public database, intended as a resource for researchers studying the immune response to SARS-CoV-2, is where the repertoires were released. Samples were obtained from the ongoing ImmuneRACE study (first 160 participants) and from approximately 1,200 subjects provided by 6 global collaborators. Sample metadata almost always included a de-identified subject ID, COVID-19 status, age in years and sex. Where HLA class I and class II types were available, the types were taken from metadata supplied by the sample provider, not from assay-based typing. The investigation overall reported the following: The amount of clinical and demographic metadata varied by source and participant and was provided uncurated.

One collaborating source in Seattle enrolled patients while the patients were actively infected and followed the patients over time throughout the course of disease. Each collaborating institution followed its own protocols to collect whole blood in K2EDTA tubes. For TCRbeta analysis, collaborators shipped samples in one of three forms: frozen whole blood, isolated PBMCs, or DNA extracted from either of those sample types. TCRbeta CDR3 regions were amplified from genomic DNA by means of the immunoSEQ Assay, a bias-controlled multiplex PCR. The original methods were these. The number of nucleated cells in each sample was estimated by amplification of reference gene primers within the assay. To quantify the absolute abundance of each unique TCRbeta CDR3 rearrangement, sequence reads were collapsed and filtered. For each sample, productive Simpson clonality was calculated by taking the square root of Simpson's diversity index across productive rearrangements. Not all clones reach the TCRdb copy of this immuneACCESS table, which keeps in-frame sequences only. Checked studies attribute under half of the gap to unresolved V genes and leave the rest unexplained. D and trimming were read from the DNA, whereas the V and J calls and clone size are those reported in that table. The sample table records roughly 410,000 clones; over 75% of these occur just once. Around 1.5% of the sample lies in the top ten.

The CDR3 holds 16 amino acids from the cysteine to the phenylalanine. Left in the record is the CDR3 DNA by itself, 48 bases read in frame from the first base. The germline V gene (reference sequence) specifies SGHKS as CDR1 and YYEKEE as CDR2. V has 3 bases trimmed and J has 6 bases trimmed; junction bases matching no gene number 11. The TCR sequence derives from a woman aged 40 to 49 with COVID-19, enrolled during active disease. Sequences were obtained from peripheral blood. The chain is made from TRBV5-5 and TRBJ2-2; 7 central nucleotides agree with TRBD2. CDR3 region: CASSWGGLGGPGELFF. The sequenced DNA: TGTGCCAGCAGCTGGGGGGGTTTAGGAGGACCCGGGGAGCTGTTTTTT.